The 31 T cell receptor beta chains presented below share a single source sample, sequenced in a study of cytomegalovirus exposure and HLA in healthy donors. PCR used 60 Vbeta primers and 13 Jbeta primers. Only in-frame clones appear in the TCRdb table, and some are missing; sequencing was by immunoSEQ multiplex PCR. The sample yields about 130,000 clones, approximately 61% seen once. The sequencing sample was made of PBMCs. Receptors were obtained from a human donor in good health.

This clone was seen once. For the CDR3, the DNA is TGTGCCAGCAGCTTGGTTACAGGGGTTAGCCGACACCAGCCCCAGCATTTT. Translated, it gives CASSLVTGVSRHQPQHF. This rearrangement joins TRBV5-6 to TRBJ1-5; TRBD1 matches at 7 bases. CDR3 length: 17 amino acids. The V and J ends lost 0 bases and 7 bases, in that order; junction bases with no gene match: 13. The germline V gene has CDR1 SGHDT and CDR2 YYEEEE.

The rearrangement links TRBV25-1 to TRBJ2-2; TRBD1 matches 8 bases. Losses at the gene ends were 2 bases for V and 5 bases for J; bases not matched to a gene: 4. Germline values: CDR1 MGHDK, CDR2 SYGVNS. This CDR3 region has 15 residues. The CDR3 reads CASSEHQGATGELFF. The DNA for the CDR3 is TGTGCCAGCAGTGAACACCAGGGGGCAACCGGGGAGCTGTTTTTT. The full variable domain, in which reference TRBV25-1 and TRBJ2-2 provide the parts outside the CDR3, is EADIYQTPRYLVIGTGKKITLECSQTMGHDKMYWYQQDPGMELHLIHYSYGVNSTEKGDLSSESTVSRIRTEHFPLTLESARPSHTSQYLCASSEHQGATGELFFGEGSRLTVL.

CDR3 sequence (DNA): TGTGCCAGCAGCTTATCTTTCAGGGGGGATTCCTACGAGCAGTACTTC. It encodes CASSLSFRGDSYEQYF. This rearrangement joins TRBV11-3 to TRBJ2-7; a weak D match, TRBD1 (7 bases). CDR1 SGHNT and CDR2 YENEEA come from the germline V gene. The CDR3 is 16 residues long. Deletions cut 2 bases from V and 1 base from J, with 15 bases between.

The rearrangement links TRBV28 to TRBJ2-7; D is possibly TRBD2 (6 bases). This CDR3 has 12 residues. V was clipped by 10 bases and J by 4 bases, with 14 bases between them. The germline V gene encodes CDR1 MDHEN and CDR2 SYDVKM. This chain's CDR3 is CATASVVYEQYF. The CDR3 region has the DNA TGTGCCACGGCTAGCGTCGTTTACGAGCAGTACTTC.

In this sample, this clone turned up a few times. As DNA, the CDR3 is TGTGCCAGCAGCTTGGAACTAGCGGGCACCTCGGGCTACGAGCAGTACTTC. Translated, it gives CASSLELAGTSGYEQYF. The chain carries TRBV5-4 and TRBJ2-7, with TRBD2 identical over 9 bases. V shed 0 bases and J 3 bases; nucleotides not matched to a gene: 10. There are 17 residues in the CDR3. The germline V gene encodes CDR1 SGHNT and CDR2 YYREEE (reference sequence). The variable domain in full, with the rest retrieved from reference TRBV5-4 and TRBJ2-7, is ETGVTQSPTHLIKTRGQQVTLRCSSQSGHNTVSWYQQALGQGPQFIFQYYREEENGRGNFPPRFSGLQFPNYSSELNVNALELDDSALYLCASSLELAGTSGYEQYFGPGTRLTVT.

The chain uses TRBV27 and TRBJ2-7; TRBD2 matches at 11 bases. The length of the CDR3 is 15 residues. Unmatched junction bases numbered 8, after V lost 3 bases and J lost 7 bases. The germline V gene encodes CDR1 MNHEY and CDR2 SMNVEV (reference sequence). CDR3 residues: CASSFIAGGPQEQYF. The CDR3 DNA reads as TGTGCCAGCAGTTTCATAGCGGGAGGGCCGCAGGAGCAGTACTTC.

In its sample, this clone was seen a few times. The chain uses TRBV19 and TRBJ1-2; D is unresolved. Germline V gene sequence: CDR1 LNHDA, CDR2 SQIVND (reference sequence). This CDR3 comprises 14 residues. V lost 1 base, J lost 4 bases, and 10 bases lay in between. The CDR3 DNA reads TGTGCCAGTAGTATAGCTGCCCCGGTCTATGGCTACACCTTC. It codes for CASSIAAPVYGYTF.

The chain couples TRBV5-1 to TRBJ2-2; TRBD1 is a possible D gene (5 bases). Trimming cost V 5 bases and J 4 bases, with 15 bases left between them. The CDR3 extends over 15 amino acids. Germline assignment: CDR1 SGHRS and CDR2 YFSETQ. The CDR3 nucleotides are TGCGCCAGCAGAGAAAAGACAGACCCCACCGGGGAGCTGTTTTTT. This codes for CASREKTDPTGELFF.

The CDR3 bases are TGCGCCAGCAGTCAATGCAACCCTGGCCCACCCGGTCGGGGTACGCAGTATTTT. Amino acid sequence: CASSQCNPGPPGRGTQYF. The gene calls are TRBV23-1 and TRBJ2-3; TRBD2 might be the D (5 bases). TRBV23-1 is designated an ORF whose function remains uncertain. V was trimmed by 1 base and J by 8 bases, leaving 25 bases between them. The CDR3 has 18 residues.

The CDR3 nucleotides read TGCAGCGTGTTCCTAGGGGCCTCCTACGAGCAGTACTTC. As protein: CSVFLGASYEQYF. The V and J genes are TRBV29-1 and TRBJ2-5; a weak D match, TRBD1 (5 bases). The J call is in doubt because the DNA end fits TRBJ2-7 better. CDR1 SQVTM and CDR2 ANQGSEA come from the germline V gene. The CDR3 has 13 amino acids.

V gene TRBV28 combines with J gene TRBJ2-3; D may be TRBD2 (6 bases). V lost 10 bases and J 0 bases, leaving 20 bases between the germline ends. Germline V gives CDR1 MDHEN, CDR2 SYDVKM. The CDR3 is made up of 16 amino acids. The CDR3 here is CAITLGTASSTDTQYF. CDR3 coding DNA: TGTGCCATTACCCTAGGGACTGCTTCTAGCACAGATACGCAGTATTTT.

This clone appeared once. The J gene is TRBJ1-2, the V gene TRBV5-4; D call uncertain. Germline V gene lookup returns CDR1 SGHNT and CDR2 YYREEE (reference sequence). V lost 0 bases, J lost 2 bases, and 2 bases lay in between. The CDR3 is made up of 12 amino acids. CDR3 bases: TGTGCCAGCAGCTTGGCGAACTATGGCTACACCTTC. It translates to CASSLANYGYTF. The full variable domain, its missing parts supplied by reference TRBV5-4 and TRBJ1-2, is ETGVTQSPTHLIKTRGQQVTLRCSSQSGHNTVSWYQQALGQGPQFIFQYYREEENGRGNFPPRFSGLQFPNYSSELNVNALELDDSALYLCASSLANYGYTFGSGTRLTVV.

J is TRBJ2-3 and V is TRBV11-2, with 7 bases lining up with TRBD2. V trimming: 1 base; J trimming: 1 base; junction bases outside the gene matches: 8. The CDR3 is 17 amino acids. Germline V gives CDR1 SGHAT, CDR2 FQNNGV. The CDR3 DNA reads as TGTGCCAGCAGCTTAGTTTCGGGGAGGGCTGGCACAGATACGCAGTATTTT. This gives the protein CASSLVSGRAGTDTQYF.

CDR3 in DNA: TGTGCCAGCAGCTTACCCCTGACTAGCGGGAGGGACTACGAGCAGTACTTC. Its protein is CASSLPLTSGRDYEQYF. This rearrangement joins TRBV11-3 to TRBJ2-7; TRBD2 agrees at 14 bases. Germline-derived CDR1 and CDR2 are SGHNT and YENEEA. The CDR3 has 17 residues. The trim removed 2 bases at V and 3 bases at J, leaving 6 bases unmatched. The entire variable domain, with the rest obtained from reference TRBV11-3 and TRBJ2-7, is as follows: EAGVVQSPRYKIIEKKQPVAFWCNPISGHNTLYWYLQNLGQGPELLIRYENEEAVDDSQLPKDRFSAERLKGVDSTLKIQPAELGDSAVYLCASSLPLTSGRDYEQYFGPGTRLTVT.

This chain uses TRBV4-3 with TRBJ2-1; TRBD2 matches at 7 bases. From germline, CDR1 is LGHNA and CDR2 YSLEER. CDR3 size: 17 residues. J gave up 0 bases and V 1 base, and 6 bases lay outside the gene matches. The CDR3 coding sequence is TGCGCCAGCAGCCAAGGGGCGGGAGTCTACTCCTACAATGAGCAGTTCTTC. It is translated as CASSQGAGVYSYNEQFF.

Turning to this clone: This specimen includes other DNA sequences encoding the same CDR3. The chain is built from TRBV27 and TRBJ1-5; tentative D call: TRBD1 (6 bases). V was clipped by 5 bases and J by 3 bases, with 8 bases between them. In germline, CDR1 is MNHEY, CDR2 SMNVEV (reference sequence). The CDR3 runs 13 residues. The chain's CDR3 is CASSGGLNQPQHF. DNA of the CDR3: TGTGCCAGCAGTGGGGGCCTCAATCAGCCCCAGCATTTT.

This chain links TRBV5-1 with TRBJ2-1; 9 nucleotides match TRBD1. The CDR3 contains 14 residues. Germline-derived CDR1 and CDR2 are SGHRS and YFSETQ. With 8 bases clipped from V and 5 bases from J, the junction kept 8 bases outside the gene matches. The CDR3 DNA follows: TGCGCCAGTACGCGGACAGGGGAGGACAATGAGCAGTTCTTC. Translating gives CASTRTGEDNEQFF.

The sample holds a few counts of this clone. V gene TRBV5-6 combines with J gene TRBJ1-4; 7 nucleotides agree with TRBD1. The CDR3 is 18 residues long. Germline V gene data show CDR1 as SGHDT and CDR2 as YYEEEE. The J segment lost 4 bases and the V segment lost 2 bases, leaving 14 bases of the junction unmatched. DNA for the CDR3: TGTGCCAGCAGCTTTCTACAGGGGTTCGGCCCTATTAATGAAAAACTGTTTTTT. Amino acid sequence: CASSFLQGFGPINEKLFF.

This clone was recorded a few times. Other DNA sequences in this specimen translate into the identical CDR3. The chain employs TRBV7-8 and TRBJ2-6, with a possible D match to TRBD1 (6 bases). Between the trimmed V and J ends, which lost 3 bases and 4 bases, there was a span of 13 bases. Germline CDR1 is SGHVS and CDR2 is FQNEAQ. The CDR3 spans 16 residues. Here the CDR3 reads CASSLATGTGANVLTF. In nucleotides, the CDR3 is TGTGCCAGCAGCTTGGCGACAGGTACCGGGGCCAACGTCCTGACTTTC.

This clone was recorded many times. This CDR3 is CASSELGDSAYEQYF. CDR3 sequence (DNA): TGTGCCAGCAGTGAACTCGGAGACAGCGCCTACGAGCAGTACTTC. This sequence joins TRBV6-1 and TRBJ2-7, with D possibly matching TRBD1 (5 bases). Germline CDR1 MNHNS, CDR2 SASEGT. V was cut by 2 bases and J by 2 bases, with 13 bases left in between. This CDR3 is built from 15 residues.

This chain links TRBV19 with TRBJ2-7; the D gene is possibly TRBD2 (5 bases). CDR1 and CDR2 (germline): LNHDA, SQIVND (reference sequence). This CDR3 comprises 13 residues. V was shortened by 6 bases and J by 3 bases, with 12 bases between the two germline ends. The CDR3 DNA reads TGTGCCAGTAGCCCGGACGAGGGCTACGAGCAGTACTTC. Protein sequence: CASSPDEGYEQYF. The variable domain in full, completed from reference TRBV19 and TRBJ2-7, reads DGGITQSPKYLFRKEGQNVTLSCEQNLNHDAMYWYRQDPGQGLRLIYYSQIVNDFQKGDIAEGYSVSREKKESFPLTVTSAQKNPTAFYLCASSPDEGYEQYFGPGTRLTVT.

The gene calls are TRBV2 and TRBJ1-1; D is perhaps TRBD1 (5 bases). The CDR3 sequence is 15 residues long. Trimming removed 6 bases from V and 0 bases from J, with 14 bases in between. Germline V lookup: CDR1 SNHLY, CDR2 FYNNEI. The CDR3 loop is CASRRGFLLNTEAFF. The CDR3 bases are TGTGCCAGCAGACGGGGGTTCCTATTGAACACTGAAGCTTTCTTT.

This clone was seen once. This chain connects TRBV2 to TRBJ2-7; a weak D match, TRBD1 (6 bases). V lost 5 bases and J lost 7, with 18 bases in between. Germline V gene lookup returns CDR1 SNHLY and CDR2 FYNNEI. CDR3 length: 14 amino acids. CDR3 amino acids: CASSQSRGRWEQYF. CDR3 DNA sequence: TGTGCCAGCAGTCAATCCAGGGGTAGGTGGGAGCAGTACTTC.

This clone has just a few counts. V is TRBV2 and J is TRBJ2-1; no clear D gene. Per germline, CDR1 SNHLY and CDR2 FYNNEI. Deletions cut 6 bases from V and 2 bases from J, with 5 bases between. This CDR3 comprises 12 residues. The CDR3 reads CASSPTYNEQFF. CDR3 sequence (DNA): TGTGCCAGCAGCCCAACCTACAATGAGCAGTTCTTC.

This clone appeared a few times. This rearrangement joins TRBV6-6 to TRBJ1-1; 8 bases fit TRBD1. Germline V gives CDR1 MNHNY, CDR2 SVGAGI (reference sequence). There are 15 residues in the CDR3. Trimming took 2 bases from V and 7 from J; bases not matched to a gene: 9. CDR3 DNA: TGTGCCAGCAGTTACACGGCAGGGGGCTCTATTGAAGCTTTCTTT. It codes for CASSYTAGGSIEAFF.

The rearrangement joins TRBV5-3 to TRBJ2-3, with TRBD2 identical over 8 bases. TRBV5-3 is an ORF, and what it does is uncertain. CDR3 length equals 15 residues. V trimming: 5 bases; J trimming: 0 bases; junction bases outside the gene matches: 5. CDR3 in amino acids: CARRQTSGSTDTQYF. The CDR3 region has the DNA TGTGCCAGAAGGCAAACTAGCGGTAGCACAGATACGCAGTATTTT.

The gene calls are TRBV11-1 and TRBJ2-2, with 7 bases matching TRBD2. Germline V gene sequence: CDR1 SGHAT, CDR2 FQDESV (reference sequence). Germline trimming cut 5 bases from V and 6 bases from J; bases unmatched to any gene: 9. The CDR3 is 15 residues long. The CDR3 loop reads CASSPRAGDSGELFF. CDR3 in DNA: TGTGCCAGCAGCCCGAGGGCGGGAGATTCCGGGGAGCTGTTTTTT.

The CDR3 spells CATGTAHTGELFF. The CDR3 bases are TGTGCCACCGGGACAGCCCACACCGGGGAGCTGTTTTTT. The chain joins TRBV6-6 to TRBJ2-2; 7 bases align to TRBD1. This CDR3 has 13 residues. Trimming cost V 10 bases and J 3 bases; bases outside gene matches: 5. Germline V gene lookup returns CDR1 MNHNY and CDR2 SVGAGI (reference sequence).

The chain combines TRBV10-1 with TRBJ2-1; D is possibly TRBD2 (5 bases). V was clipped by 6 bases and J by 5 bases, with 5 bases between them. CDR1 WNHNN and CDR2 SYGVQD come from the germline V gene (reference sequence). This CDR3 has 11 amino acids. The CDR3 coding sequence is TGCGCCAGCAGGGGAGACAATGAGCAGTTCTTC. Translating it yields CASRGDNEQFF.

In this sample, this clone turned up once. The chain links TRBV6-6 to TRBJ2-7, with 9 bases matching TRBD1. There are 14 residues in the CDR3. The germline gives CDR1 MNHNY, CDR2 SVGAGI (reference sequence). J gave up 4 bases and V 4 bases, and 5 bases lay outside the gene matches. DNA for the CDR3: TGTGCCAGCAGTTCTACAGGGGGCGCGTACGAGCAGTACTTC. Translated, it gives CASSSTGGAYEQYF.

The chain employs TRBV28 and TRBJ1-5; 9 bases line up with TRBD1. The CDR3 has 14 residues. The J segment lost 5 bases and the V segment lost 3 bases, leaving 2 bases of the junction unmatched. In germline, CDR1 is MDHEN, CDR2 SYDVKM. CDR3 region: CASSLGTGYQPQHF. The CDR3 nucleotides read TGTGCCAGCAGTTTGGGGACAGGGTATCAGCCCCAGCATTTT.